This is a list of T cell receptor beta chains from one sample in a study of blood T cell repertoires in COVID-19. TCRdb's table, derived via immunoSEQ multiplex PCR, lists solely in-frame clones and lacks some. The sample lists 150,000 to 200,000 clones, around 85% occurring once. The sequencing input was peripheral blood. The receptors come from a man between 65 and 80 years old with active or convalescent COVID-19. Both conserved end residues are trimmed from each CDR3. The D gene is left open where the match is weak.

v_call d_call cdr3_aa
TRBV4-3 NA ASSQDLVGRTEAF
TRBV27 NA ASSFRAGGWEKLF
TRBV27 NA ASSLQLEGTGELF
TRBV27 NA ASSSRGEAF
TRBV19 TRBD1 ASSILGTGAGQPQH
TRBV5-1 NA ASLRGGAGSHEQF
TRBV5-6 NA ASSSDGTPYEKLF
TRBV6-2/TRBV6-3 TRBD1 ASSTGTGVVGELF
TRBV2 TRBD2 ASSEVTGGEQY
TRBV18 NA ASSPPTARFYEQY
TRBV3-1/TRBV3-2 NA ASSPSSSGNTIY
TRBV7-9 NA ASSLGTDYGYT
TRBV27 NA ASREARENEQF
TRBV2 TRBD1 ASPGTGGVYGYT
TRBV15 NA ATGKQANYGYT
TRBV19 TRBD2 ASSTLSGSGNEQF
TRBV19 TRBD1 ASSSGTVYEQY
TRBV19 TRBD1 ASSIKPGGTEAF
TRBV19 TRBD1 ASSIRGQGHGYT
TRBV28 NA ASTLGGSTGELF
TRBV4-3 TRBD2 ASSQDLLAGGRYNEQF
TRBV9 NA ASSVGRGGYT
TRBV9 TRBD1 ASSTTGARTEAF
TRBV13 NA ASSSEGRSYEQY
TRBV12-5 TRBD1 ASGLRTGGEEGYT
TRBV6-6 TRBD1 ASSTQGSEQF
TRBV5-5 NA ASSPSPQVQPQH
TRBV11-2 TRBD1 ASSLGQGGETQY
TRBV6-2/TRBV6-3 TRBD2 ASSYSRSGGYEQY
TRBV5-1 NA ASSLSGDYNSPLH
TRBV11-3 NA ASSSSNQRGAF
TRBV5-1 NA ASSPRGASGNTIY
TRBV9 NA ASSNGVNSPLH
TRBV5-1 TRBD2 ASSYSGRTDTQY
TRBV9 TRBD2 ASSVLAGTNNEQF
TRBV5-1 TRBD1 ASSLRDRGTEAF
TRBV27 NA ASSLFGGAGQPQH
TRBV20-1 TRBD2 SASSGGTDTQY
TRBV5-6 NA ASSLPGWDEQY
TRBV9 NA ASSRTATNEKLF
TRBV5-1 TRBD1 ASSSTGEGTDTQY
TRBV28 NA ASSFVWSLNQPQH
TRBV6-2/TRBV6-3 TRBD2 ASSYGGVAGEVDTQY
TRBV28 TRBD2 ASSLAGAPGSYNEQF
TRBV7-2 NA ASTRLAASTDTQY
TRBV10-3 NA AISNGGSPLH
TRBV5-1 NA ASSTGHQEASPLH
TRBV24-1 NA ATSTEGATGELF
TRBV7-2 NA ASSFEVLLGETQY
TRBV2 NA AIQLERDTEAF
TRBV7-9 NA ASSLFGTNTEAF
TRBV6-2/TRBV6-3 NA ASSYGWEEGYNEQF
TRBV7-2 NA ASSSSRNQETQY
TRBV2 TRBD1 ASSSDRVLSEQY
TRBV28 NA ASSSGTPSNQPQH
TRBV5-1 NA ASNQFGGSQETQY
TRBV27 TRBD2 ASSSPRGGRPSYNEQF
TRBV30 TRBD1 AFGQAAGNTIY
TRBV10-3 NA AISENTGGEQF
TRBV10-3 TRBD1 AISAGGGNNSPLH